The rows below give T cell receptor beta chains drawn from one sample of a study of read filtering for tumor transcriptome and immune sequencing. TCRdb re-derived calls from the reads in MiXCR, one entry per CDR3 protein. Counted here are about 38,000 distinct CDR3 sequences, 11% to 15% occurring once; the ten biggest clones make up around 19%. Sequencing was performed on a population of CD138-negative cells sorted from bone marrow. The origin of the receptors is a donor over 35 with multiple myeloma. Both conserved end residues are part of each CDR3. Each record gives: J gene, clone size, CDR3 length, D gene, V gene, CDR3 protein, CDR3 DNA. D genes are given only for firm matches. Only part of the rows carry a size: once, few, many, or a class if the clone is expanded.

>TRBJ2-3|-|14|-|TRBV12-3/TRBV12-4
CASSPRGSHDTQYF
TGTGCCAGCAGCCCCAGGGGTTCCCACGATACGCAGTATTTT
>TRBJ2-3|-|15|TRBD2|TRBV7-2
CASSLRRGGTDTQYF
TGTGCCAGCAGCTTAAGGCGGGGGGGAACAGATACGCAGTATTTT
>TRBJ1-4|many|13|-|TRBV6-5
CASRPGSVVKLFF
TGTGCCAGCAGACCAGGGTCTGTGGTAAAACTGTTTTTT
>TRBJ2-7|many|13|-|TRBV12-3/TRBV12-4
CASSSGRPYEQYF
TGTGCCAGCAGTTCTGGCAGGCCCTACGAGCAGTACTTC
>TRBJ2-3|-|15|-|TRBV20-1
CSARDPGTGRDTQYF
TGCAGTGCTAGAGATCCGGGGACTGGGAGGGATACGCAGTATTTT
>TRBJ2-7|many|15|-|TRBV5-1
CASSAYNNLNYEQYF
TGCGCCAGCAGCGCATACAACAACCTAAACTACGAGCAGTACTTC
>TRBJ1-5|many|16|-|TRBV3-1
CASSQGGGFSNQPQHF
TGTGCCAGCAGCCAAGGGGGGGGATTTAGCAATCAGCCCCAGCATTTT
>TRBJ1-2|many|15|-|TRBV5-4
CASSLGGTTNYGYTF
TGTGCCAGCAGCTTAGGCGGGACAACTAACTATGGCTACACCTTC
>TRBJ2-5|many|15|TRBD1|TRBV7-9
CASSSSGTGEETQYF
TGTGCCAGCAGCTCCTCCGGGACAGGGGAAGAGACCCAGTACTTC
>TRBJ1-6|many|16|-|TRBV7-8
CASSPRTSGTNSPPHF
TGTGCCAGCAGCCCTAGGACCTCCGGAACCAATTCACCCCCCCACTTT
>TRBJ2-1|many|15|TRBD2|TRBV4-3
CASSQEAGAYNEQFF
TGCGCCAGCAGCCAAGAAGCGGGGGCCTACAATGAGCAGTTCTTC
>TRBJ2-1|few|16|TRBD2|TRBV5-1
CASSLAGLAGYNEQLF
TGCGCCAGCAGCTTGGCCGGACTAGCGGGGTACAATGAGCAGCTCTTC
>TRBJ1-6|many|14|TRBD1|TRBV27
CASRVQGAGSPLHF
TGTGCCAGCAGAGTACAGGGGGCTGGATCACCCCTCCACTTT
>TRBJ2-2|many|17|TRBD2|TRBV9
CASSLPHGGGPTGELFF
TGTGCCAGCAGCCTACCTCATGGCGGGGGGCCCACCGGGGAGCTGTTTTTT
>TRBJ2-7|many|12|TRBD2|TRBV7-9
CASSQLAQGLYF
TGTGCCAGCAGCCAACTAGCGCAAGGCCTGTACTTC
>TRBJ2-3|few|16|-|TRBV7-9
CASGRGGGAGTDTQYF
TGTGCCAGCGGCCGGGGTGGGGGGGCCGGCACAGATACGCAGTATTTT
>TRBJ2-7|many|18|TRBD2|TRBV7-2
CASSLSASGVPNTYEQYF
TGTGCCAGCAGCTTATCAGCTAGCGGGGTGCCCAATACCTACGAGCAGTACTTC
>TRBJ2-1|medium-sized|16|TRBD2|TRBV6-5
CASTLLAGGLHNEQFF
TGTGCCAGCACATTACTAGCGGGGGGACTCCACAATGAGCAGTTCTTC
>TRBJ2-1|few|15|TRBD2|TRBV12-3/TRBV12-4
CASSPLAGGPYEQFF
TGTGCCAGCAGCCCCCTAGCGGGGGGTCCCTATGAGCAGTTCTTC
>TRBJ2-7|many|15|-|TRBV7-9
CASSLGSSGVYEQYF
TGTGCCAGCAGCTTAGGGTCGTCCGGAGTCTACGAGCAGTACTTC
>TRBJ2-1|many|12|-|TRBV24-1
CATSERLAEQFF
TGTGCCACCAGTGAAAGACTGGCGGAGCAGTTCTTC
>TRBJ2-7|many|17|-|TRBV5-4
CASSTKVGAGNPYEQYF
TGTGCCAGCAGCACTAAAGTCGGGGCAGGGAACCCCTACGAGCAGTACTTC
>TRBJ1-1|many|11|-|TRBV2
CASSTFTEAFF
TGTGCCAGCAGTACATTCACAGAAGCTTTCTTT
>TRBJ2-2|many|16|-|TRBV24-1
CATSDPGDKNTGELFF
TGTGCCACCAGTGACCCAGGGGACAAGAACACCGGGGAGCTGTTTTTT
>TRBJ1-5|few|17|-|TRBV20-1
CSARDLRGGEGNQPQHF
TGCAGTGCTAGAGATTTAAGGGGAGGGGAAGGCAATCAGCCCCAGCATTTT
>TRBJ2-7|many|12|-|TRBV20-1
CSAALSSYEQYF
TGCAGTGCTGCACTAAGCTCCTACGAGCAGTACTTC
>TRBJ2-7|many|15|-|TRBV7-2
CASSYLGVTSYEQYF
TGTGCCAGCAGCTACCTAGGGGTTACCTCCTACGAGCAGTACTTC
>TRBJ1-1|-|16|-|TRBV6-6
CASTQRFGGLNTEAFF
TGTGCCAGCACTCAACGCTTTGGGGGACTAAACACTGAAGCTTTCTTT
>TRBJ2-7|many|13|TRBD1|TRBV6-5
CASRRGQGDEQYF
TGTGCCAGCAGACGGGGCCAGGGGGACGAGCAGTACTTC
>TRBJ2-2|many|13|-|TRBV2
CAGGQLITGELFF
TGTGCCGGGGGGCAGCTAATCACCGGGGAGCTGTTTTTT
>TRBJ1-4|many|18|-|TRBV4-3
CASSQGIRDLTTNEKLFF
TGCGCCAGCAGCCAAGGCATCCGGGATCTTACAACTAATGAAAAACTGTTTTTT
>TRBJ2-2|-|16|-|TRBV28
CASSYGGLGSGGELLF
TGTGCCAGCAGTTATGGGGGACTGGGGTCCGGCGGGGAGCTGCTTTTT
>TRBJ1-1|few|15|-|TRBV4-1
CASSQEPGSNTEAFF
TGCGCCAGCAGCCAAGAGCCAGGATCGAACACTGAAGCTTTCTTT
>TRBJ2-7|many|11|-|TRBV29-1
CSIGTTYEQYF
TGCAGCATAGGGACAACCTACGAGCAGTACTTC
>TRBJ2-4|many|13|-|TRBV20-1
CSARQGFYSIQYF
TGCAGTGCTCGTCAGGGGTTTTATAGCATTCAGTACTTC
>TRBJ2-5|many|12|-|TRBV3-1
CASSRSQETQYF
TGTGCCAGCAGCCGATCTCAAGAGACCCAGTACTTC
>TRBJ1-1|many|14|-|TRBV6-6
CASSYSQRRTEAFF
TGTGCCAGCAGTTACTCCCAGCGGAGGACTGAAGCTTTCTTT
>TRBJ2-2|-|13|-|TRBV3-1
CASSLTGIGELFF
TGTGCCAGCAGCCTCACAGGGATCGGGGAGCTGTTTTTT
>TRBJ1-5|many|13|-|TRBV6-2/TRBV6-3
CASSYGGSQPQHF
TGTGCCAGCAGTTACGGTGGAAGTCAGCCCCAGCATTTT
>TRBJ1-5|many|13|-|TRBV20-1
CSASWGWGQPQHF
TGCAGTGCTAGTTGGGGGTGGGGTCAGCCCCAGCATTTT
>TRBJ2-7|many|12|TRBD2|TRBV7-2
CASSLSGGEQYF
TGTGCCAGCAGCTTGAGCGGGGGCGAGCAGTACTTC
>TRBJ2-1|many|13|-|TRBV2
CASSVSSSNEQFF
TGTGCCAGCAGTGTGAGTAGTAGCAATGAGCAGTTCTTC
>TRBJ1-5|many|14|-|TRBV6-2/TRBV6-3
CASSNGFGNQPQHF
TGTGCCAGCAGCAACGGGTTTGGTAATCAGCCCCAGCATTTT
>TRBJ1-4|many|15|-|TRBV5-1
CASSLDPGRNEKLFF
TGCGCCAGCAGCTTGGATCCGGGCAGAAATGAAAAACTGTTTTTT